This T cell receptor (beta chain) was sequenced during a study of blood T cells in healthy people across ages (dated by TCRdb to about 2015). A note on the overall study: In model experiments, template switching captured roughly one uniquely barcoded TCR beta cDNA molecule for every two T cells. Using deep sequencing normalized with unique cDNA molecular identifiers, the study measured how TCR beta repertoire diversity changes with age. Four age groups were formed from the donors: young (average 16 years), middle-aged (more than 35), aged (under 70) and long-lived (less than 85). To avoid experimental bias, donors of different ages were spread randomly across the sequencing lanes. Two additional independent replicas of 1 million unique cDNA reads from the same blood draw were analyzed for two donors (one aged 18 to 30 and one aged 80 or older). The investigation overall reported the following: Observed TCR beta diversity per million T cells fell roughly linearly with age, and a significant reduction was already apparent by age around 39. Compared with the aged group, the long-lived group had more naive CD4+ T cells, fewer expanded clones and increased TCR diversity, a pattern suggesting age selection. Since profiling was done on bulk unsorted PBMCs, naive and antigen-experienced compartments could not be conclusively compared. Estimates of total diversity from one million sequenced T cells were regarded as lower bounds and underestimates. A strong correlation was found between observed TCR beta diversity and the percentage of naive T cells measured by flow cytometry. Donor CMV infection status was unknown, potentially confounding age-related changes in expanded clonotypes.

The method behind the library was 5' RACE. TCRdb names Illumina HiSeq 2500 as the instrument used. A second PCR of roughly 6 to 11 cycles was run with a J-beta primer mix and a sample-barcoded 5' primer. A unique molecular identifier was introduced onto each TCR beta cDNA molecule by a template-switch 5' adaptor carrying 12 random nucleotides. At least 2.5 million CDR3-containing paired-end reads were obtained from each sample. The Mint cDNA synthesis kit, primed by a TRBC-specific oligonucleotide, was used to synthesize first-strand cDNA from all RNA. Following uracil-DNA glycosylase treatment, all cDNA underwent a first 18-cycle PCR with the universal primers M1SS and BC2_uni_R. In the paper's pipeline: For normalization, 1 million high-quality reads, each with a distinct molecular identifier, were randomly selected from each sample. Instead of being binned into consensus sequences, reads with shared molecular identifiers were discarded. MiTCR, run with a Q25 quality threshold and the strictest error-elimination algorithm, handled CDR3 identification, clonotype clustering and error correction. A nonparametric unseen species model with Euler transformation was used to estimate a lower bound on total TCR beta diversity. Using fastp trimming at Q25 and MiXCR clonotype assembly, TCRdb reanalyzed the public sequencing data and kept in-frame beta chains. Every distinct CDR3 protein forms one entry, paired with its most common genes and DNA. The V and J calls follow TCRdb's processing rather than the paper's. Here the sample has some 1.4 million distinct CDR3 sequences; about 43% occur a single time. Of the sample, 7.9% is held by the ten largest clones.

With respect to this clonotype: Its antigen specificity is not known. No base quality values were provided; no much bigger clone lies one nucleotide off.

Systemically healthy Caucasian individuals from Russia, over 30 in total and aged about 6 to 95 years, were included as donors. Each donor gave ten milliliters of peripheral blood, collected into EDTA-treated Vacutainer tubes. Ficoll-Paque density-gradient centrifugation was used to isolate PBMCs, with at least 6.5 million obtained per sample. Total RNA, at least 5 micrograms per sample, was extracted from PBMCs with Trizol reagent. For every donor, flow cytometry on a PBMC aliquot measured the percentage of naive CD45RAhigh/CD27high T cells. This clonotype was sampled from a woman in her late teens or twenties in good health. Sequencing was performed on blood.

The CDR3: CASSPSPEQGALRAGELFF. The bases are TGCGCCAGCAGCCCGAGTCCGGAACAGGGGGCGCTAAGGGCCGGGGAGCTGTTTTTT. The chain links TRBV4-1 with TRBJ2-2; TRBD1 lines up with 9 middle nucleotides. Reading from cysteine to phenylalanine, the CDR3 counts 19 amino acids. CDR3 DNA is the only sequence kept; it has 57 bases, read in frame from the first base. From the germline V gene, CDR1 is MGHRA and CDR2 is YSYEKL. Here V drops 4 bases and J drops 6 bases, and the junction holds 18 bases not matched to any gene.